The following is a TCR beta chain sequence with its context. Authors' processing steps: Estimated nucleated cell counts came from reference gene primer amplification. Clones were read by immunoSEQ multiplex PCR, and TCRdb kept only the in-frame ones, dropping some. V and J calls and clone size are copied from that table; D and trimming were computed from the DNA. The sample holds a few hundred thousand clones, approximately 85% seen once. Looked up from germline, CDR1 is MNHEY and CDR2 is SMNVEV (reference sequence). The CDR3 is 12 residues long. V dropped 9 bases and J dropped 10 bases, with 13 bases sitting between them. The data stem from a study of blood T cell repertoires in COVID-19. A Seattle source enrolled patients during active infection and followed them longitudinally.

The sequenced material came from peripheral blood. The J gene is TRBJ1-6, the V gene TRBV27, with D uncertain. The source is a human donor with COVID-19, enrolled during active disease. The donor label of this sample is uncertain. CDR3 bases: TGTGCCAGTATGAACGGTCGGTCACCCCTCCACTTT. Protein sequence: CASMNGRSPLHF.